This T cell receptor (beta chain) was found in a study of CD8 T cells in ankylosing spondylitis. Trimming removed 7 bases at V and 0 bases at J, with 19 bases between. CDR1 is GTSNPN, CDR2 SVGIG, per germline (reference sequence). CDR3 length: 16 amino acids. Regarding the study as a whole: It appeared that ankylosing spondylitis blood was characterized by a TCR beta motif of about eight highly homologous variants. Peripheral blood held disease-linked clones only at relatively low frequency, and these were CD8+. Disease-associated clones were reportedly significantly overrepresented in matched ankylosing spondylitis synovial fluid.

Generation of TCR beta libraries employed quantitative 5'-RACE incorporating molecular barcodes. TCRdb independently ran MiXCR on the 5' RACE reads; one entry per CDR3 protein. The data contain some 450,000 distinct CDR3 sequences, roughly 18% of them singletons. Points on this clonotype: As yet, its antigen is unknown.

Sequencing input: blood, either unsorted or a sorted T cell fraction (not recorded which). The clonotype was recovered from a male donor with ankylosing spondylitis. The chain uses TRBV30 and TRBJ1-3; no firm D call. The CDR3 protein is CASAMSPAYSGNTIYF. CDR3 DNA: TGTGCCTCCGCGATGTCGCCGGCCTACTCTGGAAACACCATATATTTT. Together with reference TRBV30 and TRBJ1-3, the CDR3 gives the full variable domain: SQTIHQWPATLVQPVGSPLSLECTVEGTSNPNLYWYRQAAGRGLQLLFYSVGIGQISSEVPQNLSASRPQDRQFILSSKKLLLSDSGFYLCASAMSPAYSGNTIYFGEGSWLTVV.